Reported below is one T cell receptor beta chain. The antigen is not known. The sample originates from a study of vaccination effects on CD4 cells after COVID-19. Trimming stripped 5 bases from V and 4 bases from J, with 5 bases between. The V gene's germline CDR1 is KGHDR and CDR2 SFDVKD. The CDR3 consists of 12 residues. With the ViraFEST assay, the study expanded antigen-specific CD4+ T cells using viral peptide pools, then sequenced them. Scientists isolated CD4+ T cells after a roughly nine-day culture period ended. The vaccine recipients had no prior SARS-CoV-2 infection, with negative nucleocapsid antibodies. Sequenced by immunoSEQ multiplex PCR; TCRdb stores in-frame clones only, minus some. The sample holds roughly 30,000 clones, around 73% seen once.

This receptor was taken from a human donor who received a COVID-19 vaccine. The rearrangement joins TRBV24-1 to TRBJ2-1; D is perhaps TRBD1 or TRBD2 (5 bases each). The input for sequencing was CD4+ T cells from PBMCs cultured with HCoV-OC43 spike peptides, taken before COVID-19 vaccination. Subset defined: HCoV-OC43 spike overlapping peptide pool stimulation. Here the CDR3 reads CATSGGYNEQFF. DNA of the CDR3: TGTGCCACCAGTGGGGGGTACAATGAGCAGTTCTTC.